This TCR beta chain was sequenced for a study of T-cell memory formation after mild COVID-19. Overall study context: The TCR clusters were mostly specific to one donor.

General study findings and limits: CM and EM subsets held most contracting CD4+ clones; EMRA held CD8+ ones.

After 5'RACE with constant-segment primers, TCR alpha and TCR beta cDNA libraries carrying sample barcodes and UMIs were obtained. TCRdb re-called the 5' RACE reads through MiXCR, storing one row per CDR3 protein. The sample consists of some 210,000 distinct CDR3 sequences, about 17% of them appearing once. The table lists this clonotype with a few counts. What it binds is not known. Sequencing input: PBMCs or a T cell subset sorted from them (not recorded which). The clonotype comes from an adult woman who had mild COVID-19 (a few samples of this study predate the infection). Cell type and time point are not known.

The chain's CDR3 is CASSLGGQNYGYTF. The CDR3 coding sequence is TGCGCCAGCAGCTTGGGTGGACAGAACTATGGCTACACCTTC. This chain links TRBV5-1 with TRBJ1-2, with D possibly matching TRBD1 (6 bases). Germline V CDR1 and CDR2: SGHRS, YFSETQ. V lost 0 bases to trimming and J lost 2 bases, with 8 bases between them. The CDR3 covers 14 residues.